This note documents a single T cell receptor beta chain sequence. As yet, its antigen is unknown. This sample was included in a study of human T cells and chemical hapten exposure. Study at large: Patients got weekly scalp diphenylcyclopropenone doses over the roughly 22-week study. Reading of the patch tests, which applied 0.01% DPC to the upper back, occurred at 6 days. Per-sample TCR yield variation was attributed mainly to small pooled library volume differences. Study observations and caveats: Relative to control repertoires, expanded TCRs gave rise to significantly more large CDR3 similarity clusters.

Germline V CDR1 and CDR2: SEHNR, FQNEAQ (reference sequence). CDR3 length equals 12 residues. The ends were cut back, 7 bases at V and 8 bases at J, with 13 bases in the middle. The time point was: patch test 3, about 24 weeks after DPC sensitization. Treatment: therapeutic diphenylcyclopropenone sensitization with weekly scalp DPC. TCRdb ran MiXCR on the RACE reads and lists one entry per CDR3 protein. The table lists around 150,000 distinct CDR3 sequences, about a quarter of them singletons. This chain uses TRBV7-9 with TRBJ2-3; no clear D. This receptor was identified in a woman aged 18-29 years with alopecia areata. Some clones in this sample may be carry-over from other donors' samples. The sample here was whole blood, taken in connection with sensitization to the hapten diphenylcyclopropenone (DPC). CDR3 DNA: TGTGCCAGCACCTCCGTCGGAGCTACGCAGTATTTT. Its protein product is CASTSVGATQYF.